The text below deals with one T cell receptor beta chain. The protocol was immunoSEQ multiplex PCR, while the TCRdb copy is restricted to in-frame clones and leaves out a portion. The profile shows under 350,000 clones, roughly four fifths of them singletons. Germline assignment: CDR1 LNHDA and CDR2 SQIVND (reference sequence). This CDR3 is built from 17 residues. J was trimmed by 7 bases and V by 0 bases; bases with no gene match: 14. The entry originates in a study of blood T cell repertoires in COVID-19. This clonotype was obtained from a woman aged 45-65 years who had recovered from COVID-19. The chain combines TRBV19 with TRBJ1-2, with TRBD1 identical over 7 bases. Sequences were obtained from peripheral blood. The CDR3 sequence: CASSIDLVRGRKGGYTF. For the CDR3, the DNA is TGTGCCAGTAGTATAGATCTCGTGAGGGGGCGAAAGGGTGGCTACACCTTC.